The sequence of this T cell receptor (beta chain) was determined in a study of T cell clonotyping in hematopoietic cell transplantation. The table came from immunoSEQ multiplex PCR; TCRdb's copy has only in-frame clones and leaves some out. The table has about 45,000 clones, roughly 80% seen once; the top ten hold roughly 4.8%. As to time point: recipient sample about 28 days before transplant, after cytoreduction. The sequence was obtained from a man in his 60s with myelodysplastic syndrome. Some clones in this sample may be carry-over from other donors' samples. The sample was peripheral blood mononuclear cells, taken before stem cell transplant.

The CDR3 DNA follows: TGTGCCAGCAGTAGGGGGACAGGGTATGAAAAACTGTTTTTT. Translated, it gives CASSRGTGYEKLFF. The chain couples TRBV28 to TRBJ1-4; 9 positions match TRBD1. V dropped 5 bases and J dropped 6; count of bases not matched to a gene: 4. This CDR3 is 14 amino acids long. Germline lookup yields CDR1 MDHEN and CDR2 SYDVKM.